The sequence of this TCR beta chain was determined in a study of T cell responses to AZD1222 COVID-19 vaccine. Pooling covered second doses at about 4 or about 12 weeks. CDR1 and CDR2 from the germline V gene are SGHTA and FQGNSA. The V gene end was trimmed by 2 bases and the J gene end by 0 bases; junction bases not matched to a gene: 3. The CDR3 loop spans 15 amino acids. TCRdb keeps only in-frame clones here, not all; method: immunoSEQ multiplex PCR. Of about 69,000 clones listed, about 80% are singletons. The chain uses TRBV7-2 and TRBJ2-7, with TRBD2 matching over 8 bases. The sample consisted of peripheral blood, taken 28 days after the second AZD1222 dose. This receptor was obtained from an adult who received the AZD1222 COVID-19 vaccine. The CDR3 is CASSLTGGNSYEQYF. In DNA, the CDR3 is TGTGCCAGCAGCTTAACGGGGGGGAACTCCTACGAGCAGTACTTC.